The 9 T cell receptor beta chains reported below all come from one sample, sequenced in a study of glioma-infiltrating T cells after dendritic cell vaccination. Generated by immunoSEQ multiplex PCR, the TCRdb table keeps only in-frame clones and is missing some. The table lists tens of thousands of clones, 85% to 90% of them singletons. As for time point: after dendritic cell vaccination, including at tumor progression/relapse. This material consisted of blood, taken after dendritic cell vaccination. These receptors were obtained from a human donor with glioblastoma.

This chain connects TRBV4-1 to TRBJ1-6, with 9 bases matching TRBD1. Losses at the gene ends were 5 bases for V and 9 bases for J; bases not matched to a gene: 8. CDR1 and CDR2 from the germline V gene are MGHRA and YSYEKL. This CDR3 has 15 residues. CDR3 sequence reads: CASSSPGQGSSPLHF. The CDR3, as DNA: TGCGCCAGCAGCTCCCCGGGACAGGGATCTTCACCCCTCCACTTT.

The genes are TRBV4-3 and TRBJ1-2; D is perhaps TRBD1 (5 bases). CDR3 length: 17 amino acids. V gave up 0 bases and J gave up 2 bases, with 16 bases separating them. The V gene's germline CDR1 is LGHNA and CDR2 YSLEER. The chain's CDR3 is CASSQDRGGAVNYGYTF. In DNA form, the CDR3 reads TGCGCCAGCAGCCAAGATCGCGGCGGGGCAGTCAACTATGGCTACACCTTC.

This clone was recorded once. This chain joins TRBV9 and TRBJ1-2; no definite D call. The V end lost 1 base, the J end lost 4 bases, and 11 bases lay between the germline ends. Germline lookup yields CDR1 SGDLS and CDR2 YYNGEE. The CDR3 is 14 amino acids. The DNA of the CDR3 is TGTGCCAGCAGCGTAAAAGCGGGTTTCTATGGCTACACCTTC. Amino acids: CASSVKAGFYGYTF.

The rearrangement uses TRBV7-9 and TRBJ2-3, with D possibly TRBD2 on 5 matching bases. The ends were cut back, 7 bases at V and 0 bases at J, with 14 bases in the middle. The CDR3 is made up of 15 amino acids. The germline gives CDR1 SEHNR, CDR2 FQNEAQ (reference sequence). CDR3 amino acids: CASTPPSGSTDTQYF. The DNA for the CDR3 is TGTGCCAGCACCCCGCCCAGCGGAAGCACAGATACGCAGTATTTT.

The chain has TRBV10-3 and TRBJ2-2; D perhaps matches TRBD2 (6 bases). The CDR3 spans 15 residues. Per the germline V gene, CDR1 is ENHRY and CDR2 is SYGVKD. Trimming pared 3 bases from V and 5 bases from J, leaving 13 bases between. The CDR3: CAISDSGRRTGELFF. CDR3 nucleotides: TGTGCCATCAGTGACTCGGGGAGGCGAACCGGGGAGCTGTTTTTT.

J is TRBJ2-1 and V is TRBV14; a weak D match, TRBD1 (5 bases). In germline, CDR1 is SGHDN, CDR2 FVKESK. Deletions cut 3 bases from V and 3 bases from J, with 12 bases between. The CDR3 is 15 residues long. The CDR3 loop reads CASSHTGRSYNEQFF. DNA for the CDR3: TGTGCCAGCAGCCACACAGGCCGCAGCTACAATGAGCAGTTCTTC.

V and J are TRBV4-3 and TRBJ1-5, with D perhaps TRBD1 (5 bases). This CDR3 spans 15 amino acids. The V end was cut by 0 bases, the J end by 5 bases, with 11 bases between. CDR1 LGHNA and CDR2 YSLEER come from the germline V gene. CDR3 loop: CASSQDYGRDQPQHF. DNA for the CDR3: TGCGCCAGCAGCCAAGATTACGGCAGGGATCAGCCCCAGCATTTT.

This clone appeared once. The chain links TRBV9 to TRBJ1-2; 8 bases are a match to TRBD1. The V segment lost 3 bases and the J segment 1 base; nucleotides outside the gene matches: 5. CDR3 length: 15 residues. In germline, CDR1 is SGDLS, CDR2 YYNGEE. DNA of the CDR3: TGTGCCAGCAGCGACCTACAGGGGGATAACTATGGCTACACCTTC. Translated, it gives CASSDLQGDNYGYTF.

The chain couples TRBV6-5 to TRBJ2-7, with a tentative D call TRBD1 (5 bases). V was clipped by 5 bases and J by 2 bases, with 13 bases between them. The CDR3 length is 14 residues. CDR1 is MNHEY and CDR2 is SVGAGI in the germline V gene. CDR3 residues: CASSEGAGAYEQYF. CDR3 nucleotides: TGTGCCAGCAGTGAAGGGGCAGGAGCCTACGAGCAGTACTTC.